These T cell receptor beta chains were read from a single sample in a study of Ad26.COV2.S vaccination and SARS-CoV-2 variants. TCRdb's table, derived via immunoSEQ multiplex PCR, lists solely in-frame clones and lacks some. The sample consists of around 450,000 clones, about 88% of them appearing once. This specimen was peripheral blood, taken in a trial of Ad26.COV2.S vaccine versus placebo. These receptors all come from a person aged 18-60 years who received the Ad26.COV2.S COVID-19 vaccine or a placebo. Each CDR3 is given with its conserved first and last residue.

TRBV5-6	TRBJ1-4	CASSLGFGEKLFF
TRBV5-1	TRBJ1-2	CASSLGDGDYGYTF
TRBV14	TRBJ2-1	CASSFGPNNEQFF
TRBV7-9	TRBJ1-2	CASSPPSYGYTF
TRBV6-5	TRBJ2-5	CASRTRGGDETQYF
TRBV7-2	TRBJ1-1	CASSPEGPGLGTEAFF
TRBV4-3	TRBJ2-5	CASSQDGTGEETQYF
TRBV7-9	TRBJ1-4	CASSPFGGLNEKLFF
TRBV5-1	TRBJ1-4	CASSTVGPGEKLFF
TRBV6-5	TRBJ1-5	CATTLRGTSNQPQHF
TRBV7-9	TRBJ2-2	CASSWTQNTGELFF
TRBV5-4	TRBJ1-3	CASSLGTDHTIYF